This passage covers 29 T cell receptor beta chains from one sample sequenced in a study of spatial heterogeneity in lung cancer. Time point given: blood at routine non-recurrence follow-up after resection. TCRdb re-derived calls from the 5' RACE reads in MiXCR, one entry per CDR3 protein. The sample includes 15,000 to 20,000 distinct CDR3 sequences, 10% of them seen just once. Sequenced material: PBMCs, taken at follow-up. Receptors were obtained from a female donor with early-stage non-small cell lung cancer.

There are many counts of this clonotype. This rearrangement joins TRBV5-1 to TRBJ2-7, with TRBD2 identical over 7 bases. This CDR3 is built from 14 residues. Per germline, CDR1 SGHRS and CDR2 YFSETQ. J lost 0 bases, V lost 5 bases, and 5 bases had no gene match. CDR3 sequence reads: CASSLGTNSYEQYF. In DNA, the CDR3 is TGCGCCAGCAGTCTCGGGACTAACTCCTACGAGCAGTACTTC. Drawing the rest from reference TRBV5-1 and TRBJ2-7, the complete variable domain is KAGVTQTPRYLIKTRGQQVTLSCSPISGHRSVSWYQQTPGQGLQFLFEYFSETQRNKGNFPGRFSGRQFSNSRSEMNVSTLELGDSALYLCASSLGTNSYEQYFGPGTRLTVT.

There are many counts of this clonotype. The rearrangement joins TRBV11-2 to TRBJ1-4, with a possible D match to TRBD1 (5 bases). Trimming removed 0 bases from V and 4 bases from J, with 12 bases in between. CDR1 SGHAT and CDR2 FQNNGV come from the germline V gene. The CDR3 covers 16 residues. This CDR3 reads CASSLDRQRINEKLFF. The CDR3 DNA sequence: TGTGCCAGCAGCTTAGATCGACAGCGTATTAATGAAAAACTGTTTTTT.

This clonotype appeared many times. The V and J genes are TRBV5-1 and TRBJ2-2, with D perhaps TRBD2 (6 bases). The length of the CDR3 is 15 residues. V lost 7 bases and J lost 0, with 13 bases in between. Germline loops: CDR1 SGHRS, CDR2 YFSETQ. The CDR3: CASGKLASNTGELFF. The CDR3 DNA is TGCGCCAGCGGGAAACTAGCCTCGAACACCGGGGAGCTGTTTTTT.

This clonotype was detected ten times or more. The gene calls are TRBV6-1 and TRBJ2-2; 8 bases map to TRBD1. Germline lookup yields CDR1 MNHNS and CDR2 SASEGT. V dropped 5 bases and J dropped 1; count of bases not matched to a gene: 3. The CDR3 is made up of 15 amino acids. Written as DNA, the CDR3 is TGTGCCAGCAGTAGAGGACAGGGGAACACCGGGGAGCTGTTTTTT. Translation gives CASSRGQGNTGELFF.

Comments on this clonotype: At one end the junction does not follow the germline gene, possibly because of a read error. V usage is TRBV5-1 and J usage is TRBJ1-1, with unresolved D. The CDR3 consists of 14 residues. Looked up from germline, CDR1 is SGHRS and CDR2 is YFSETQ. The CDR3 DNA sequence: TGCGTCAGCAGCTTGAGTCCCCCGAACACTGAAGCTTTCTTT. It codes for CVSSLSPPNTEAFF.

The chain couples TRBV5-6 to TRBJ1-6; maybe TRBD1 (5 bases). Trimming shortened V by 3 bases and J by 10 bases, and 14 bases separated the two germline ends. Germline values: CDR1 SGHDT, CDR2 YYEEEE. The CDR3 runs to 14 residues. As DNA, the CDR3 is TGTGCCAGCAGCTCCGGGACGGGCGGCTCACCCCTCCACTTT. Translated: CASSSGTGGSPLHF.

In this sample, this clonotype turned up many times. V is TRBV5-4 and J is TRBJ2-5; 11 bases match TRBD2. The length of the CDR3 is 14 residues. Per germline, CDR1 SGHNT and CDR2 YYREEE (reference sequence). The ends lost 2 bases at V and 4 bases at J; junction bases unmatched: 1. The CDR3 DNA sequence: TGTGCCAGCAGCTTTACTAGCGGGAGAGAGACCCAGTACTTC. Its protein product is CASSFTSGRETQYF.

This clonotype was counted ten times or more. This chain uses TRBV19 with TRBJ1-2; tentative D call: TRBD1 (5 bases). V lost 7 bases to trimming and J lost 0 bases, with 12 bases between them. CDR3 length: 14 residues. Per the germline V gene, CDR1 is LNHDA and CDR2 is SQIVND (reference sequence). Here the CDR3 reads CASISGDSNYGYTF. CDR3 sequence (DNA): TGTGCCAGTATCTCGGGGGACTCTAACTATGGCTACACCTTC.

This chain joins TRBV4-2 and TRBJ1-5; D possibly corresponds to TRBD1 (6 bases). Germline CDR1 LGHNA, CDR2 YNFKEQ. This CDR3 spans 16 amino acids. Trimming took off 0 bases at V and 1 base at J, with 10 bases between the two ends. The CDR3 loop reads CASSQEYGQSNQPQHF. The CDR3 DNA reads TGTGCCAGCAGCCAAGAGTACGGACAGAGCAATCAGCCCCAGCATTTT.

There are many counts of this clonotype. A junction end diverges from the germline sequence, so it may reflect a read error. The V and J genes are TRBV10-2 and TRBJ1-5, with D possibly being TRBD1 (5 bases). Germline values: CDR1 WSHSY, CDR2 SAAADI. The CDR3 loop spans 12 amino acids. CDR3: CASRDINQPQHF. In nucleotides, the CDR3 is TGCGCTAGCAGGGATATCAATCAGCCCCAGCATTTT.

This clonotype has at least ten counts. In DNA form, the CDR3 reads TGTGCCAGCAGCTTATTTAGCGGGAGGAATGAGCAGTTCTTC. Translating it yields CASSLFSGRNEQFF. The V call is TRBV7-2, the J call TRBJ2-1; TRBD2 matches at 10 bases. This CDR3 is built from 14 residues. Trimming cost V 2 bases and J 7 bases; bases outside gene matches: 2. Germline CDR1 reads SGHTA; CDR2 reads FQGNSA. The full variable domain, rest sourced from reference TRBV7-2 and TRBJ2-1, is GAGVSQSPSNKVTEKGKDVELRCDPISGHTALYWYRQSLGQGLEFLIYFQGNSAPDKSGLPSDRFSAERTGGSVSTLTIQRTQQEDSAVYLCASSLFSGRNEQFFGPGTRLTVL.

The J gene is TRBJ2-6, the V gene TRBV29-1; TRBD2 might be the D (5 bases). Trimming stripped 7 bases from V and 0 bases from J, with 13 bases between. The CDR3 is made up of 15 amino acids. Germline V gives CDR1 SQVTM, CDR2 ANQGSEA. CDR3: CSARTGSSGANVLTF. The DNA for the CDR3 is TGCAGCGCCCGAACGGGGAGCTCTGGGGCCAACGTCCTGACTTTC.

This clonotype was found many times. The chain uses TRBV20-1 and TRBJ2-1; possibly TRBD1 for D (6 bases). V was trimmed by 6 bases and J by 4 bases, leaving 19 bases between them. The CDR3 is made up of 15 amino acids. CDR1 and CDR2 (germline): DFQATT, SNEGSKA (reference sequence). The CDR3 sequence is CSAFLGTNKYNEQFF. CDR3 DNA: TGCAGTGCCTTCCTCGGGACAAACAAATACAATGAGCAGTTCTTC.

The V and J genes are TRBV29-1 and TRBJ2-5, with 9 positions matching TRBD1. Germline V gene lookup returns CDR1 SQVTM and CDR2 ANQGSEA. CDR3 length: 14 amino acids. V gave up 6 bases and J gave up 4 bases; unmatched junction bases: 9. DNA of the CDR3: TGCAGCGTCCGGACCGGGACAGGGATAGAGACCCAGTACTTC. Its protein product is CSVRTGTGIETQYF.

By share, this clonotype counts as large. The chain has TRBV28 and TRBJ2-7; 11 bases agree with TRBD2. Germline V CDR1 and CDR2: MDHEN, SYDVKM. This CDR3 comprises 14 residues. J gave up 5 bases and V 5 bases, and 5 bases lay outside the gene matches. This CDR3 is CASSPLAGGDEQYF. The CDR3 nucleotides are TGTGCCAGCAGTCCTCTAGCGGGAGGCGACGAGCAGTACTTC.

This clonotype showed up just a few times. The V and J genes are TRBV20-1 and TRBJ2-3; 9 bases agree with TRBD1. The CDR3 has 14 amino acids. V lost 5 bases, J lost 4 bases, and 7 bases stayed unmatched. Germline loops: CDR1 DFQATT, CDR2 SNEGSKA (reference sequence). The CDR3 region is CSAPPGQGSDTQYF. In DNA, the CDR3 is TGCAGTGCTCCTCCGGGACAGGGTTCAGATACGCAGTATTTT.

This clonotype was seen many times. J is TRBJ2-5 and V is TRBV18, with TRBD1 identical over 10 bases. The germline CDR1 and CDR2 sequences are KGHSH and LQKENI. Germline trimming cut 1 base from V and 5 bases from J; bases unmatched to any gene: 10. CDR3 length: 17 residues. CDR3 DNA sequence: TGTGCCAGCTCACCACGTCCGGGACAGGGGATAGTCGAGACCCAGTACTTC. Translated, it gives CASSPRPGQGIVETQYF.

The chain is built from TRBV6-6 and TRBJ2-2; D remains unclear. Per the germline V gene, CDR1 is MNHNY and CDR2 is SVGAGI (reference sequence). Trimming took off 8 bases at V and 3 bases at J, with 10 bases between the two ends. The CDR3 is 13 residues long. As DNA, the CDR3 is TGTGCCAGCTCCGACCAGTACACCGGGGAGCTGTTTTTT. This gives the protein CASSDQYTGELFF.

Many counts were recorded for this clonotype. The chain carries TRBV5-1 and TRBJ1-2; D possibly corresponds to TRBD1 (5 bases). CDR1 and CDR2 (germline): SGHRS, YFSETQ. This CDR3 spans 14 amino acids. Trimming pared 0 bases from V and 2 bases from J, leaving 8 bases between. CDR3 residues: CASSLGDGNYGYTF. The CDR3 DNA is TGCGCCAGCAGCTTGGGGGACGGGAACTATGGCTACACCTTC.

This clonotype is medium-sized. The chain has TRBV14 and TRBJ1-1, with TRBD1 matching 7 bases. This CDR3 spans 16 amino acids. With 0 bases clipped from V and 3 bases from J, the junction kept 7 bases outside the gene matches. CDR1 is SGHDN, CDR2 FVKESK, per germline. DNA for the CDR3: TGTGCCAGCAGCCAAGATTTAGGACAGGTACACACTGAAGCTTTCTTT. Protein product: CASSQDLGQVHTEAFF.

The rearrangement links TRBV28 to TRBJ2-2, with D tentatively TRBD2 (6 bases). Germline V gene sequence: CDR1 MDHEN, CDR2 SYDVKM. The V end was cut by 5 bases, the J end by 6 bases, with 16 bases between. The CDR3 length is 15 residues. CDR3 region: CASSPPGTRAGELFF. CDR3 DNA sequence: TGTGCCAGCAGTCCCCCCGGGACTCGCGCCGGGGAGCTGTTTTTT.

The V gene is TRBV20-1, the J gene TRBJ2-3; 8 positions match TRBD2. V gave up 0 bases and J gave up 2 bases; unmatched junction bases: 7. CDR3 size: 16 residues. Germline-derived CDR1 and CDR2 are DFQATT and SNEGSKA (reference sequence). In nucleotides, the CDR3 is TGCAGTGCTAGAGATCGGGGGGGGTGGATCACAGATACGCAGTATTTT. Its protein is CSARDRGGWITDTQYF.

In its sample, this clonotype was seen many times. CDR3 region: CASVPWGANVLTF. In nucleotides, the CDR3 is TGTGCCAGCGTTCCCTGGGGGGCCAACGTCCTGACTTTC. The chain couples TRBV25-1 to TRBJ2-6; unclear D gene. The CDR3 is made up of 13 amino acids. The germline CDR1 and CDR2 sequences are MGHDK and SYGVNS. Trimming stripped 8 bases from V and 4 bases from J, with 9 bases between.

J is TRBJ2-3 and V is TRBV28; 7 positions match TRBD2. The trim removed 5 bases at V and 0 bases at J, leaving 5 bases unmatched. The CDR3 runs 15 residues. The germline V gene encodes CDR1 MDHEN and CDR2 SYDVKM. The CDR3 DNA is TGTGCCAGCAGTGGGGGGGGGACCAGCACAGATACGCAGTATTTT. Translation: CASSGGGTSTDTQYF.

This clonotype was detected many times. The V call is TRBV28, the J call TRBJ1-4, with D possibly TRBD1 on 6 matching bases. Germline V gene sequence: CDR1 MDHEN, CDR2 SYDVKM. This CDR3 is 14 amino acids long. V lost 7 bases and J 7 bases, leaving 16 bases between the germline ends. The CDR3 nucleotides are TGTGCCAGCACCCCAGGGGACATCCTTGAAAAACTGTTTTTT. It is translated as CASTPGDILEKLFF.

Ten or more counts support this clonotype. This rearrangement joins TRBV18 to TRBJ1-4; D is unresolved. The CDR3 has 16 amino acids. Germline CDR1 reads KGHSH; CDR2 reads LQKENI. V gave up 3 bases and J gave up 8 bases, with 19 bases separating them. CDR3 DNA: TGTGCCAGCTCACCCCCTCATTCCCTCCGAGGGGAAAAACTGTTTTTT. Its translation is CASSPPHSLRGEKLFF.

This clonotype showed up many times. The CDR3 DNA sequence: TGTGCCAGCAGCGGGGGCTCTGGAAACACCATATATTTT. Translating it yields CASSGGSGNTIYF. V usage is TRBV4-2 and J usage is TRBJ1-3; the D gene is possibly TRBD1 (5 bases). The CDR3 totals 13 residues. With 5 bases removed from V and 0 bases from J, the gap between germline ends came to 5 bases. Germline V gives CDR1 LGHNA, CDR2 YNFKEQ.

This clonotype has just a few counts. The chain recombines TRBV20-1 with TRBJ1-5, with 8 bases identical to TRBD1. V was clipped by 3 bases and J by 1 base; unmatched bases: 11. Germline V gives CDR1 DFQATT, CDR2 SNEGSKA (reference sequence). This CDR3 region has 17 residues. The chain's CDR3 is CSASPTGGQGSNQPQHF. The CDR3 nucleotides read TGCAGTGCTAGTCCTACAGGGGGTCAGGGGAGCAATCAGCCCCAGCATTTT.

Ten or more counts support this clonotype. CDR3 sequence reads: CASSYHRSGGTDTQYF. The CDR3 region has the DNA TGTGCCAGCAGTTACCATCGAAGCGGAGGCACAGATACGCAGTATTTT. The V call is TRBV6-5, the J call TRBJ2-3, with a possible D match to TRBD2 (5 bases). V shed 2 bases and J shed 1 base, with 13 bases lying between them. The CDR3 totals 16 residues. The V gene's germline CDR1 is MNHEY and CDR2 SVGAGI.